This TCR beta chain stems from a study of CD8 T cells in Susac syndrome. The study's findings and limits: The study's TCR sequencing and HLA analysis covered a relatively small number of individuals, and the study acknowledged this.

V shed 10 bases and J 5 bases; nucleotides not matched to a gene: 5. The CDR3 totals 12 residues. In germline, CDR1 is MNHNS, CDR2 SASEGT. Reverse transcription of about 0.5 to 1 ug RNA used random hexamers. One entry per CDR3 protein results from TCRdb running MiXCR on the immunoSEQ multiplex PCR reads. The top ten clones hold roughly 0.094% of a sample with approximately 200,000 distinct CDR3 sequences, 90% to 95% of them seen once. In the case of this clonotype: Its matching antigen is unknown.

The receptor was isolated from a human donor with multiple sclerosis. The source material was CD4+ T cells from PBMCs. The chain carries TRBV6-1 and TRBJ2-5, with TRBD1 matching 9 bases. The CDR3 DNA is TGTGCCACAGGGACAGGGCTGGAGACCCAGTACTTC. It codes for CATGTGLETQYF.